One T cell receptor (beta chain) is described in this entry. What it binds is unknown. The data originate from a study of T cells after yellow fever vaccination. General observations from the study: Among primary-vaccination clones, most reappeared after the booster, at almost 98% for CD4 and about 90% for CD8.

One entry per CDR3 protein results from TCRdb running MiXCR on the 5' RACE reads. The repertoire has some 560,000 distinct CDR3 sequences, about a sixth of them found once; the top ten carry 17%. The CDR3 consists of 15 residues. Germline V gene sequence: CDR1 MNHEY, CDR2 SVGAGI. Trimming removed 0 bases from V and 2 bases from J, with 11 bases in between. This TCR derives from a young man who received the YFV17D yellow fever vaccine. The chain couples TRBV6-5 to TRBJ2-7; D remains ambiguous. Sequenced here: PBMCs, sampled about 5 days after the first yellow fever vaccination. This chain's CDR3 is CASSYSTANTYEQYF. The CDR3 nucleotides read TGTGCCAGCAGTTACTCGACGGCGAATACCTACGAGCAGTACTTC.